A selection of T cell receptor beta chains follows, all from one sample in a study of regulatory T cells in long-lasting Graves disease. TCRdb re-analysed the multiplex PCR reads in MiXCR, keeping a single row per CDR3 protein. The data contain 500,000 or so distinct CDR3 sequences, around 15% of them singletons. The sample was also linked to a second study, of T cells in Graves' hyperthyroidism and ophthalmopathy.

Source: peripheral blood mononuclear cells (PBMCs), taken at new diagnosis, from a patient treated with antithyroid drugs. The receptors originated from a man aged 40-49 years with Graves disease. Each CDR3 is given with its conserved first and last residue. The D gene is left open where the match is weak.

j_call: TRBJ2-3
v_call: TRBV2
d_call: NA
cdr3_aa: CASSLQGSGTDTQYF

j_call: TRBJ1-1
v_call: TRBV2
d_call: NA
cdr3_aa: CASQSRGQGTEAFF

j_call: TRBJ1-2
v_call: TRBV5-1
d_call: TRBD1
cdr3_aa: CASSPLGTEGYGYTF

j_call: TRBJ2-7
v_call: TRBV10-3
d_call: TRBD2
cdr3_aa: CAISALAGGPYEQYF

j_call: TRBJ1-4
v_call: TRBV7-6
d_call: NA
cdr3_aa: CASSRARNEKLFF

j_call: TRBJ2-4
v_call: TRBV3-1
d_call: NA
cdr3_aa: CASSQGRTGLAGNIQYF

j_call: TRBJ2-1
v_call: TRBV28
d_call: NA
cdr3_aa: CASRTGTNSYNEQFF

j_call: TRBJ2-1
v_call: TRBV15
d_call: TRBD2
cdr3_aa: CATSRGLAGGGNEQFF

j_call: TRBJ2-7
v_call: TRBV27
d_call: NA
cdr3_aa: CASSLSAGTYEQYF

j_call: TRBJ2-7
v_call: TRBV7-3
d_call: TRBD2
cdr3_aa: CASSSGLAGEQYF

j_call: TRBJ2-5
v_call: TRBV20-1
d_call: NA
cdr3_aa: CSASPQETQYF

j_call: TRBJ2-1
v_call: TRBV29-1
d_call: TRBD1
cdr3_aa: CSVEEGGTVRQFF

j_call: TRBJ2-3
v_call: TRBV20-1
d_call: NA
cdr3_aa: CSARDLGGFSSTDTQYF

j_call: TRBJ2-1
v_call: TRBV18
d_call: NA
cdr3_aa: CASSLRANYNEQFF

j_call: TRBJ1-5
v_call: TRBV30
d_call: TRBD1
cdr3_aa: CALRDRGRSNQPQHF

j_call: TRBJ2-3
v_call: TRBV28
d_call: NA
cdr3_aa: CASSGGQRSTDTQYF

j_call: TRBJ1-1
v_call: TRBV10-3
d_call: NA
cdr3_aa: CAIRSGMNTEAFF

j_call: TRBJ2-7
v_call: TRBV28
d_call: TRBD2
cdr3_aa: CASSSGTSVHEQYF